The TCR beta chain described here comes from a study of blood T cell repertoires in COVID-19. Study context: T cells, B-cell-depleted T cells, or PBMCs supplied cDNA or gDNA.

Authors' methods: For nucleated cells, counts were estimated from reference gene primer amplification. The method was immunoSEQ multiplex PCR; TCRdb's version includes in-frame clones alone and lacks a portion of them. Clone size and the V and J calls come from that table; the DNA yielded D and trimming. The data show some 78,000 clones, approximately 91% seen once. CDR1 and CDR2 (germline): SGHTA, FQGNSA. V was clipped by 1 base and J by 5 bases; unmatched bases: 7. CDR3 length equals 16 residues. This receptor was taken from a man between 65 and 85 years old with active or convalescent COVID-19. The material sequenced was peripheral blood. The chain couples TRBV7-2 to TRBJ2-3, with 9 nucleotides matching TRBD2. The CDR3 is CASSLVGGGAKDTQYF. The CDR3 coding sequence is TGTGCCAGCAGCTTAGTTGGCGGGGGGGCCAAAGATACGCAGTATTTT.